One and the same sample provided the 30 T cell receptor beta chains below, sequenced in a study of shared clonotypes between healthy human individuals. The assay was immunoSEQ multiplex PCR, and TCRdb's table has in-frame clones only and misses some. The sample lists roughly 700,000 clones; roughly 70% were seen once. The sample taken for sequencing was memory CD4+ T cells sorted from blood. Indicated subset: CD45RA-negative fraction. The receptors come from a woman in her twenties or thirties in good health.

As concerns this clone: Other nucleotide sequences in the sample specify the same CDR3. This chain uses TRBV19 with TRBJ2-3; tentatively, D is TRBD1 or TRBD2 (5 bases each). The germline V and J ends were trimmed by 3 bases and 0 bases, with 10 bases remaining between them. Germline V gene lookup returns CDR1 LNHDA and CDR2 SQIVND (reference sequence). CDR3 length: 15 residues. The DNA for the CDR3 is TGTGCCAGTAGTATCGGGACCACTAGCACAGATACGCAGTATTTT. This encodes CASSIGTTSTDTQYF.

The chain has TRBV28 and TRBJ2-7; D is ambiguous. The ends were cut back, 6 bases at V and 7 bases at J, with 22 bases in the middle. The CDR3 is 15 amino acids. CDR1 MDHEN and CDR2 SYDVKM come from the germline V gene. The CDR3 loop is CASSSTVGSLGEQYF. DNA of the CDR3: TGTGCCAGCAGCTCCACGGTAGGGTCCCTCGGGGAGCAGTACTTC.

V is TRBV25-1 and J is TRBJ2-2; 10 positions match TRBD2. The CDR3 is 17 amino acids. Germline CDR1 is MGHDK and CDR2 is SYGVNS. Trimming cost V 8 bases and J 0 bases; bases outside gene matches: 9. The CDR3 protein is CASGIAGGSANTGELFF. In DNA, the CDR3 is TGTGCCAGCGGAATAGCGGGAGGTAGCGCGAACACCGGGGAGCTGTTTTTT.

J is TRBJ2-7 and V is TRBV10-1; no reliable D call. The CDR3 has 14 residues. V was shortened by 2 bases and J by 3 bases, with 11 bases between the two germline ends. The germline gives CDR1 WNHNN, CDR2 SYGVQD (reference sequence). In DNA, the CDR3 is TGCGCCAGCAGTGAGGTGGGGAACATCTACGAGCAGTACTTC. Translation gives CASSEVGNIYEQYF.

This clone was detected a few times. This sequence may be a read error, since a much larger clone differs from it by one base. The identical CDR3 is also encoded by other nucleotide sequences in the sample. This CDR3 is CASSTSSGSYNEQFF. CDR3 sequence (DNA): TGCGCCAGCAGCACCTCTAGCGGCTCCTACAATGAGCAGTTCTTC. This rearrangement joins TRBV5-1 to TRBJ2-1; the match to TRBD2 covers 7 bases. Trimming at V came to 4 bases and at J to 0 bases, leaving 4 bases not matched to a gene. This CDR3 is built from 15 residues. Germline loops: CDR1 SGHRS, CDR2 YFSETQ. Full variable domain (missing parts from reference TRBV5-1 and TRBJ2-1): KAGVTQTPRYLIKTRGQQVTLSCSPISGHRSVSWYQQTPGQGLQFLFEYFSETQRNKGNFPGRFSGRQFSNSRSEMNVSTLELGDSALYLCASSTSSGSYNEQFFGPGTRLTVL.

This clone was counted a few times. The chain carries TRBV6-1 and TRBJ1-5; D is possibly TRBD1 (5 bases). This CDR3 is built from 14 residues. Trimming left V 6 bases short and J 4 bases short, with 13 bases between. Germline values: CDR1 MNHNS, CDR2 SASEGT. The DNA of the CDR3 is TGTGCCAGCAGGATCGACAGTCTTAATCAGCCCCAGCATTTT. This encodes CASRIDSLNQPQHF.

With regard to this clone: This sample also contains other DNA sequences that code for the same CDR3. The chain is built from TRBV30 and TRBJ1-5; D uncertain. The CDR3 spans 13 residues. Germline CDR1 is GTSNPN and CDR2 is SVGIG (reference sequence). The V and J ends lost 0 bases and 4 bases respectively, with 7 bases between them. CDR3 DNA: TGTGCCTGGAGTGTTAGTGGGAATCAGCCCCAGCATTTT. Translated, it gives CAWSVSGNQPQHF.

The chain recombines TRBV5-1 with TRBJ2-7, with D possibly being TRBD1 (5 bases). CDR3 length: 13 residues. CDR1 is SGHRS and CDR2 is YFSETQ in the germline V gene. Trimming shortened V by 2 bases and J by 5 bases, and 11 bases separated the two germline ends. The CDR3 nucleotides are TGCGCCAGCAGCTTCGAGACAGCTAACGAGCAGTACTTC. Protein product: CASSFETANEQYF.

This rearrangement joins TRBV28 to TRBJ2-1; 7 bases align to TRBD2. Germline-derived CDR1 and CDR2 are MDHEN and SYDVKM. V lost 2 bases to trimming and J lost 5 bases; unmatched junction nucleotides: 9. The CDR3 is made up of 16 amino acids. The CDR3 DNA reads as TGTGCCAGCAGTTTACTCCGGGAGGATATCGACAATGAGCAGTTCTTC. This sequence encodes CASSLLREDIDNEQFF.

This sequence joins TRBV6-5 and TRBJ1-3, with TRBD1 as a possible D gene (5 bases). V lost 4 bases and J lost 0, with 10 bases in between. This CDR3 is built from 15 residues. CDR1 is MNHEY, CDR2 SVGAGI, per germline. The CDR3, as DNA: TGTGCCAGCAGTTCTCGACAGAGCTCTGGAAACACCATATATTTT. It encodes CASSSRQSSGNTIYF.

The genes are TRBV9 and TRBJ2-1; D call uncertain. The CDR3 runs to 12 residues. Trimming shortened V by 2 bases and J by 9 bases, and 9 bases separated the two germline ends. From germline, CDR1 is SGDLS and CDR2 YYNGEE. For the CDR3, the DNA is TGTGCCAGCAGCGTGAGGTATGGTGAGCAGTTCTTC. Translating gives CASSVRYGEQFF. The variable domain in full, completed from reference TRBV9 and TRBJ2-1, reads DSGVTQTPKHLITATGQRVTLRCSPRSGDLSVYWYQQSLDQGLQFLIQYYNGEERAKGNILERFSAQQFPDLHSELNLSSLELGDSALYFCASSVRYGEQFFGPGTRLTVL.

The rearrangement links TRBV18 to TRBJ1-1; 8 bases align to TRBD1. V was pared by 0 bases and J by 5 bases, with 5 bases of the junction left unmatched. This CDR3 has 15 residues. CDR1 and CDR2 from the germline V gene are KGHSH and LQKENI. CDR3 region: CASSPPQGAGTEAFF. The CDR3 bases are TGTGCCAGCTCACCACCGCAGGGGGCTGGAACTGAAGCTTTCTTT.

The gene calls are TRBV18 and TRBJ2-1; unclear D gene. V was clipped by 3 bases and J by 8 bases, with 11 bases between them. The CDR3 sequence is 13 residues long. Germline CDR1 reads KGHSH; CDR2 reads LQKENI. DNA of the CDR3: TGTGCCAGCTCACCGACCCAGCAGCATGAGCAGTTCTTC. It encodes CASSPTQQHEQFF.

In its sample, this clone was seen once. The CDR3 nucleotides read TGTGCCAGCAGCCATCAAAAGGGGGTCCAAGAGACCCAGTACTTC. The encoded protein is CASSHQKGVQETQYF. The J gene is TRBJ2-5, the V gene TRBV5-4; TRBD1 is a possible D gene (6 bases). V dropped 4 bases and J dropped 1 base, with 14 bases sitting between them. The CDR3 loop spans 15 amino acids. Germline V lookup: CDR1 SGHNT, CDR2 YYREEE (reference sequence).

V is TRBV6-5 and J is TRBJ2-3; 7 positions agree with TRBD1. Germline loops: CDR1 MNHEY, CDR2 SVGAGI. This CDR3 spans 15 amino acids. V shed 6 bases, J shed 2 bases, and the junction held 8 bases outside the gene matches. The CDR3 reads CASRSTGPSTDTQYF. The CDR3 DNA sequence: TGTGCCAGCAGATCGACAGGGCCCTCCACAGATACGCAGTATTTT.

The chain recombines TRBV29-1 with TRBJ2-5; possibly TRBD1 or TRBD2 for D (6 bases each). The CDR3 length is 13 residues. The V gene's germline CDR1 is SQVTM and CDR2 ANQGSEA. V lost 4 bases and J lost 7, with 16 bases in between. The CDR3 loop is CSVVGGHGGTQYF. In nucleotides, the CDR3 is TGCAGCGTTGTGGGGGGACACGGTGGGACCCAGTACTTC.

J is TRBJ1-1 and V is TRBV4-1; D is unresolved. The germline gives CDR1 MGHRA, CDR2 YSYEKL. Deletions cut 0 bases from V and 4 bases from J, with 18 bases between. This CDR3 spans 17 amino acids. CDR3 nucleotide sequence: TGCGCCAGCAGCCAAGAGAAGAAAGGGCCAGCGGGCACTGAAGCTTTCTTT. The encoded protein is CASSQEKKGPAGTEAFF.

This clone appeared once. The chain carries TRBV7-3 and TRBJ2-3, with TRBD1 as a possible D gene (5 bases). CDR1 is SGHTA, CDR2 FQGTGA, per germline. The CDR3 is 14 amino acids. V was trimmed by 5 bases and J by 1 base, leaving 10 bases between them. In DNA form, the CDR3 reads TGTGCCAGCAGCCAGGGTTCCCGCACAGATACGCAGTATTTT. This gives the protein CASSQGSRTDTQYF.

The genes are TRBV7-3 and TRBJ1-4; D may be TRBD1 (6 bases). Germline V gene data show CDR1 as SGHTA and CDR2 as FQGTGA. The CDR3 length is 15 residues. V lost 5 bases and J lost 4, with 14 bases in between. The CDR3 protein is CASSRGGTGNEKLFF. The CDR3 nucleotides read TGTGCCAGCAGCAGAGGGGGGACGGGTAATGAAAAACTGTTTTTT.

This chain joins TRBV28 and TRBJ2-5; 8 bases align to TRBD2. The assigned J gene may be wrong: the sequence end matches TRBJ2-7 better. The CDR3 sequence is 14 residues long. Germline assignment: CDR1 MDHEN and CDR2 SYDVKM. The CDR3 loop is CASSPGTRTGEQYF. The CDR3 coding sequence is TGTGCCAGCAGCCCCGGGACTAGAACGGGCGAGCAGTACTTC.

The genes are TRBV4-1 and TRBJ2-1; 13 bases line up with TRBD2. Germline CDR1 MGHRA, CDR2 YSYEKL. The CDR3 extends over 15 amino acids. Losses at the gene ends were 4 bases for V and 10 bases for J; bases not matched to a gene: 7. The CDR3 region is CASSRGLAGADEQFF. The DNA for the CDR3 is TGCGCCAGCAGCCGTGGACTAGCGGGAGCCGACGAGCAGTTCTTC.

The chain carries TRBV18 and TRBJ1-5; 12 nucleotides agree with TRBD1. V shed 5 bases, J shed 0 bases, and the junction held 5 bases outside the gene matches. From germline, CDR1 is KGHSH and CDR2 LQKENI. The CDR3 runs 17 residues. The CDR3 here is CASSTGTGGISNQPQHF. The CDR3 coding sequence is TGTGCCAGCTCAACCGGGACAGGGGGCATTAGCAATCAGCCCCAGCATTTT.

This clone showed up just a few times. The V gene is TRBV28, the J gene TRBJ1-5; 7 nucleotides match TRBD1. V dropped 4 bases and J dropped 3; count of bases not matched to a gene: 6. This CDR3 is built from 15 residues. CDR1 is MDHEN, CDR2 SYDVKM, per germline. CDR3 coding DNA: TGTGCCAGCAGTTCAATGACAGGGAACAATCAGCCCCAGCATTTT. Its protein is CASSSMTGNNQPQHF.

There are a few counts of this clone. In DNA, the CDR3 is TGTGCCAGCAGCCAAGGCTATACCCCGGGAGGGATATACGAGCAGTACTTC. Translation: CASSQGYTPGGIYEQYF. The chain is built from TRBV4-2 and TRBJ2-7; 8 bases map to TRBD2. Germline V gene sequence: CDR1 LGHNA, CDR2 YNFKEQ. Trimming cost V 1 base and J 4 bases; bases outside gene matches: 12. The CDR3 has 17 residues.

Concerning this clone: This same CDR3 is encoded by further DNA sequences in the sample. The chain combines TRBV5-1 with TRBJ1-1; D call uncertain. This CDR3 spans 13 amino acids. V lost 4 bases and J 1 base, leaving 8 bases between the germline ends. The V gene's germline CDR1 is SGHRS and CDR2 YFSETQ. The CDR3 is CASSLGENTEAFF. Written as DNA, the CDR3 is TGCGCCAGCAGCCTCGGCGAGAACACTGAAGCTTTCTTT.

The chain couples TRBV30 to TRBJ1-4; D is unresolved. V lost 6 bases to trimming and J lost 8 bases, with 13 bases between them. The CDR3 is 12 amino acids. The germline V gene has CDR1 GTSNPN and CDR2 SVGIG (reference sequence). CDR3 region: CACFRRREKLFF. Here the CDR3 DNA reads TGTGCCTGCTTCCGGCGAAGGGAAAAACTGTTTTTT.

V usage is TRBV5-1 and J usage is TRBJ2-6, with 9 nucleotides matching TRBD1. With V trimmed by 4 bases and J by 2 bases, 13 bases remained unmatched. CDR1 is SGHRS, CDR2 YFSETQ, per germline. The CDR3 extends over 19 amino acids. The CDR3 spells CASSQDLIGTGTGANVLTF. The DNA of the CDR3 is TGCGCCAGCAGCCAAGACCTTATAGGGACAGGGACTGGGGCCAACGTCCTGACTTTC.

The J gene is TRBJ2-7, the V gene TRBV5-6; D unresolved. Germline V lookup: CDR1 SGHDT, CDR2 YYEEEE. V gave up 4 bases and J gave up 3 bases, with 14 bases separating them. This CDR3 contains 14 residues. The CDR3 coding sequence is TGTGCCAGCAGCCCAGGACCGCTAGGCTACGAGCAGTACTTC. Encoded protein: CASSPGPLGYEQYF.

The chain recombines TRBV7-9 with TRBJ2-3; the D is unclear. CDR1 is SEHNR and CDR2 is FQNEAQ in the germline V gene (reference sequence). The CDR3 sequence is 12 residues long. Trimming left V 5 bases short and J 12 bases short, with 15 bases between. In nucleotides, the CDR3 is TGTGCCAGCAGCCCTTCGGGTGGAATCCAGTATTTT. This translates into CASSPSGGIQYF.

This clone was seen a single time. This chain connects TRBV15 to TRBJ2-5, with D possibly TRBD1 on 6 matching bases. The V end lost 0 bases, the J end lost 1 base, and 9 bases lay between the germline ends. Germline CDR1 and CDR2: LNHNV and YYDKDF (reference sequence). CDR3 length: 15 amino acids. Here the CDR3 DNA reads TGTGCCACCAGCAGAGATGGGGGCGGCCAAGAGACCCAGTACTTC. Translating it yields CATSRDGGGQETQYF.